The 10 T cell receptor beta chains listed next were all sequenced from one sample in a study of vaccination and CD4 T cells after COVID-19. At the Johns Hopkins FTIC core, DNA taken from cultured CD4+ T cells was sequenced by way of the Oncomine TCR Beta short-read assay. TCRdb re-analysed the PCR reads in MiXCR, keeping a single row per CDR3 protein. The sample comprises about 20,000 distinct CDR3 sequences, roughly 27% of which are singletons, and approximately 15% rests with the top ten. Their antigens remain unidentified. This sample's treatment: roughly nine-day PBMC culture with coronavirus spike peptide pools or control peptides (ViraFEST assay). The sequenced material came from cultured CD4+ T cells from blood. These receptors were obtained from a human donor with COVID-19.

This clonotype showed up just a few times. The V call is TRBV7-9, the J call TRBJ2-5; 7 bases agree with TRBD1. V trimming: 2 bases; J trimming: 2 bases; junction bases outside the gene matches: 5. The CDR3 consists of 15 residues. Looked up from germline, CDR1 is SEHNR and CDR2 is FQNEAQ (reference sequence). The chain's CDR3 is CASSLSAGGQETQYF. Written as DNA, the CDR3 is TGTGCCAGCAGCTTATCGGCAGGGGGACAAGAGACCCAGTACTTC.

V gene TRBV5-4 combines with J gene TRBJ1-1; D is ambiguous. Germline CDR1 and CDR2: SGHNT and YYREEE (reference sequence). Trimming pared 0 bases from V and 1 base from J, leaving 13 bases between. There are 16 residues in the CDR3. Here the CDR3 reads CASSLVVGSGNTEAFF. CDR3 nucleotides: TGTGCCAGCAGCTTGGTTGTCGGTTCCGGGAACACTGAAGCTTTCTTT.

The V and J genes are TRBV20-1 and TRBJ2-2; 14 bases align to TRBD2. CDR1 and CDR2 (germline): DFQATT, SNEGSKA (reference sequence). The CDR3 is 15 residues long. The V gene end was trimmed by 6 bases and the J gene end by 7 bases; junction bases not matched to a gene: 7. The CDR3 DNA is TGCAGTGCCGAAAGGGGGACTAGCGGGGGCGGGGAGCTGTTTTTT. This codes for CSAERGTSGGGELFF.

The chain carries TRBV20-1 and TRBJ2-6; D is unclear. Germline values: CDR1 DFQATT, CDR2 SNEGSKA (reference sequence). This CDR3 region has 14 residues. Deletions cut 3 bases from V and 2 bases from J, with 8 bases between. Here the CDR3 DNA reads TGCAGTGCTAGGAAGTTACCTGGGGCCAACGTCCTGACTTTC. The encoded protein is CSARKLPGANVLTF.

The chain uses TRBV18 and TRBJ1-5, with 9 nucleotides matching TRBD1. The CDR3 runs to 15 residues. V gave up 6 bases and J gave up 1 base; unmatched junction bases: 4. Germline V gene sequence: CDR1 KGHSH, CDR2 LQKENI. This CDR3 is CASSGGQGSNQPQHF. CDR3 bases: TGTGCCAGCTCCGGCGGACAGGGGAGCAATCAGCCCCAGCATTTT.

CDR3 amino acids: CATSDSRQGAYEQYF. In DNA, the CDR3 is TGTGCCACCAGTGATTCCCGACAGGGGGCCTACGAGCAGTACTTC. The chain is built from TRBV24-1 and TRBJ2-7; 9 bases are a match to TRBD1. The junction had 3 bases not matched to a gene; V was cut back by 2 bases and J by 2 bases. The CDR3 runs to 15 residues. Germline-derived CDR1 and CDR2 are KGHDR and SFDVKD.

There are a few counts of this clonotype. The V gene is TRBV6-2 or TRBV6-3, the J gene TRBJ1-2, with unresolved D. The V gene's germline CDR1 is MNHEY and CDR2 SVGEGT. Trimming left V 6 bases short and J 8 bases short, with 10 bases between. The CDR3 extends over 11 amino acids. CDR3 protein: CASSGLGGYTF. CDR3 nucleotides: TGTGCCAGCAGCGGGCTGGGGGGCTACACCTTC.

A few counts support this clonotype. This sequence joins TRBV20-1 and TRBJ2-5; 10 bases map to TRBD1. The ends lost 5 bases at V and 5 bases at J; junction bases unmatched: 5. The CDR3 is made up of 13 amino acids. Germline assignment: CDR1 DFQATT and CDR2 SNEGSKA (reference sequence). The CDR3: CSASDRGWETQYF. In DNA, the CDR3 is TGCAGTGCTTCGGACAGGGGGTGGGAGACCCAGTACTTC.

V usage is TRBV2 and J usage is TRBJ2-1; 7 positions match TRBD2. The V and J ends lost 4 bases and 0 bases, in that order; junction bases with no gene match: 3. Germline CDR1 reads SNHLY; CDR2 reads FYNNEI. The CDR3 has 15 amino acids. CDR3 sequence (DNA): TGTGCCAGCAGTGGGGGACTATACTCCTACAATGAGCAGTTCTTC. The encoded protein is CASSGGLYSYNEQFF.

This clonotype showed up just a few times. The chain is built from TRBV11-3 and TRBJ2-3; 7 nucleotides agree with TRBD2. Germline loops: CDR1 SGHNT, CDR2 YENEEA. J lost 2 bases, V lost 5 bases, and 7 bases had no gene match. CDR3 length: 15 amino acids. In DNA form, the CDR3 reads TGTGCCAGCAGCCCTGGGGGGGGTAACACAGATACGCAGTATTTT. This sequence encodes CASSPGGGNTDTQYF.